This is a list of T cell receptor beta chains from one sample in a study of blood T cells in healthy people across ages. Via MiXCR, TCRdb re-called the 5' RACE reads, giving one row per CDR3 protein. Among over a million distinct CDR3 sequences listed, about 23% were seen once. The sample was also linked to a second study, of T cells of mothers and their children.

The sample consisted of blood. The receptor set was obtained from a girl aged 2-10 years in good health. Both conserved end residues are part of each CDR3. A D gene is named only where the DNA matches it firmly. Expanded clones are given a class, and other clones once, few, many or no size at all.

len	v_gene	abundance	j_gene	d_gene	CDR3nt	CDR3aa
11	TRBV2	-	TRBJ2-3	-	TGTGCCGGCAGTGACAGTGATACGCAGTATTTT	CAGSDSDTQYF
18	TRBV10-3	-	TRBJ2-1	TRBD2	TGTGCCATCAGTGAGGGGACTAGCGGGAGAGCCTCCTACAATGAGCAGTTCTTC	CAISEGTSGRASYNEQFF
11	TRBV29-1	-	TRBJ1-2	-	TGCAGCGTAGGGCCTGTTGGGGGCTACACCTTC	CSVGPVGGYTF
14	TRBV6-5	-	TRBJ2-1	-	TGTGCCAGCAGTTACCGGGGATTTGATAATGAGCAGTTCTTC	CASSYRGFDNEQFF
16	TRBV5-4	few	TRBJ2-3	TRBD2	TGTGCCAGCAGCCCGGGAGGCGGGTCTAGCACAGATACGCAGTATTTT	CASSPGGGSSTDTQYF
13	TRBV29-1	few	TRBJ2-7	-	TGCAGCGTTGAAGTGTCGGCGGGGAACGAGCAGTACTTC	CSVEVSAGNEQYF
12	TRBV7-9	-	TRBJ1-5	-	TGTGCCAGCAGCGGACCAGAACAGCCCCAGCATTTT	CASSGPEQPQHF
17	TRBV6-2/TRBV6-3	-	TRBJ2-5	TRBD2	TGTGCCAGCAGTTACCCCCGAGGTAGCGGGTTCCAAGAGACCCAGTACTTC	CASSYPRGSGFQETQYF
14	TRBV7-2	-	TRBJ1-5	-	TGTGCCAGCAGCTTCATGGGGGCAAATCAGCCCCAGCATTTT	CASSFMGANQPQHF
13	TRBV25-1	few	TRBJ1-2	-	TGTGCCAGCAGTGAAGGTAACAGGAATGGCTACACCTTC	CASSEGNRNGYTF
15	TRBV3-1	few	TRBJ2-3	-	TGTGCCAGCAGCCAGCGAGACAGGAGCACAGATACGCAGTATTTT	CASSQRDRSTDTQYF
14	TRBV6-2/TRBV6-3	-	TRBJ2-2	-	TGTGCCAGCAGTGAGTTCAGTAAAACCGGGGAGCTGTTTTTT	CASSEFSKTGELFF
13	TRBV7-9	many	TRBJ1-4	-	TGTGCCAGCAGCTTAGCCGGGGGTGAAAAACTGTTTTTT	CASSLAGGEKLFF
15	TRBV20-1	-	TRBJ2-3	TRBD2	TGCAGTGCTAGAGAGGGGACTAGCAGCACAGATACGCAGTATTTT	CSAREGTSSTDTQYF
15	TRBV7-3	-	TRBJ2-1	TRBD1	TGTGCCAGCAGCCCCACCGGGACAGAGTACAATGAGCAGTTCTTC	CASSPTGTEYNEQFF
14	TRBV12-3/TRBV12-4	-	TRBJ2-5	TRBD1	TGTGCCAGCAGCCCGGGACAGAGGGCCGGGGCCCAGTACTTC	CASSPGQRAGAQYF
14	TRBV6-1	-	TRBJ1-4	TRBD1	TGTGCCAGCAGTGAATATGGGACAGGGGCAAAACTGTTTTTT	CASSEYGTGAKLFF
13	TRBV12-2	few	TRBJ2-7	-	TGTGCAAGTCGCTTAAGATCAGGGTACGAGCAGTACTTC	CASRLRSGYEQYF
12	TRBV5-6	few	TRBJ1-2	-	TGTGCCAGCAGCTTGGGGGATTTTCTCTACACCTTC	CASSLGDFLYTF
12	TRBV12-5	few	TRBJ2-3	-	TGTGCTAGTGGTTTGGCTGCAGATACGCAGTATTTT	CASGLAADTQYF
14	TRBV12-3/TRBV12-4	-	TRBJ2-7	TRBD1	TGTGCCAGCACCCTAACCGGGACAGGGGTCGAGCAGTACTTC	CASTLTGTGVEQYF
16	TRBV5-5	-	TRBJ2-1	TRBD2	TGTGCCAGCAGCTTACTACCGCTAGCGGGAGGTGGTGAGCAGTTCTTC	CASSLLPLAGGGEQFF
17	TRBV4-1	-	TRBJ1-1	-	TGCGCCAGCAGCCAAGAAGAGGAAGCAGGGCCTCTCCAGGAAGCTTTCTTT	CASSQEEEAGPLQEAFF
15	TRBV5-6	-	TRBJ2-4	-	TGTGCCAGCAGCTTTGGGGTAGACGCGGAAAACATTCAGTACTTC	CASSFGVDAENIQYF
17	TRBV5-1	-	TRBJ2-5	TRBD2	TGCGCCAGCAGCGCGGCGCGCCTAGCGGGAAGGAATGAGACCCAGTACTTC	CASSAARLAGRNETQYF
14	TRBV7-2	-	TRBJ2-7	-	TGTGCCAGCAGCTTAGCTCCGTCTGGCTACGAGCAGTACTTC	CASSLAPSGYEQYF